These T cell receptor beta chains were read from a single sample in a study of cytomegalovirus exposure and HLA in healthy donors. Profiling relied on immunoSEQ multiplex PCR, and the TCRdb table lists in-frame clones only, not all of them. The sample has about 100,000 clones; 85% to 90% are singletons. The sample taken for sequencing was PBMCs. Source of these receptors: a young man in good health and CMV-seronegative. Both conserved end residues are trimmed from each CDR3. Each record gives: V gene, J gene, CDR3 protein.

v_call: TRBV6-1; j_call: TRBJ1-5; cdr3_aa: ASSEAAGHFQPQH
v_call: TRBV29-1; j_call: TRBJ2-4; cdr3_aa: SVEEGRGKNIQY
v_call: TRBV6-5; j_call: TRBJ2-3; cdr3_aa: ASSGGQSTDTQY
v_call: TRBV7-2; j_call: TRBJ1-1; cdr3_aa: ASSTGQGVAEAF
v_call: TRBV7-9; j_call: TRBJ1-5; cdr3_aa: ASSYYNQPQH
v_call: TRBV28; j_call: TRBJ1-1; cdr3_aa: ASRLRGMNTEAF
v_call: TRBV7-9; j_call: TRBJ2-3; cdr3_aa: ASSPDSERTDTQY
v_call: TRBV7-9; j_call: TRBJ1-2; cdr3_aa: ASTYRDIPGYT
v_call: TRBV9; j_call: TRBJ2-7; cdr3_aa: ASSVYMGQGSYEQY
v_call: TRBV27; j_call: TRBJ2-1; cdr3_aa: ASSPSGSYNEQF
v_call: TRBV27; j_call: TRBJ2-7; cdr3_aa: ASSGKREMIDEQY
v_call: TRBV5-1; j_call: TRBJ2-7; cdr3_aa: ASSRIYGEAYEQY
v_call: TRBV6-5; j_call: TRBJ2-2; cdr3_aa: ASSSQGNTGELF
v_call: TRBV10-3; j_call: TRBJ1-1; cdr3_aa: AIRRTEPNTEAF
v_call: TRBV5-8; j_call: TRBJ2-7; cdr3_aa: ASRAGLPYEQY
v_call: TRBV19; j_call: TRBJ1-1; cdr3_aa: ASSRPEGNTEAF
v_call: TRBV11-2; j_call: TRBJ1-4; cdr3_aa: ASSLEGTGYEKLF
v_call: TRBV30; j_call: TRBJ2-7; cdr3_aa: AWSGQSFSYEQY
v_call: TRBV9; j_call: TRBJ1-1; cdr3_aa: ASSVGDRGHTEAF
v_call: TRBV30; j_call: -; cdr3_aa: AWSVRTGVYEQY
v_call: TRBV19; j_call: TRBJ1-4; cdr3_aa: ATALTEKLF
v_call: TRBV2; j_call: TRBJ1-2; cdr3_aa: ASLRMGQGYGYT
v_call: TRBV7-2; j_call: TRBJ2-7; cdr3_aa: ASSVSGPSSGLSYEQY
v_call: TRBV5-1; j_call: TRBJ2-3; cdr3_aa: ASSFLTDTQY
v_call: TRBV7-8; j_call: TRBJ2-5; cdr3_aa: ASSLLAGVSGETQY
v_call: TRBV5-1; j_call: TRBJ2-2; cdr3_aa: ASSTAQGPTGELF
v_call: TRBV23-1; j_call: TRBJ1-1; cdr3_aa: ASPKPGNPEAF
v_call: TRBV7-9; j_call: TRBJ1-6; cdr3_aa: ASSLALDGTGFPLH
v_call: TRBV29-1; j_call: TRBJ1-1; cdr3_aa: SATGQGPENTEAF
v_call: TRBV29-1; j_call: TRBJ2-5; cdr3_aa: SVGPTGGETQY
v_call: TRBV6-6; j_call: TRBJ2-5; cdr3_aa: ASTLRAGQETQY
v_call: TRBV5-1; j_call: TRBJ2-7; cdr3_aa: ASSSTGTGGYEQY
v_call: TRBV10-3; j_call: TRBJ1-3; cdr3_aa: AISEPPGSGNTIY
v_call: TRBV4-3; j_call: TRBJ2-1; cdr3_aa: ASSQDTRSYNEQF
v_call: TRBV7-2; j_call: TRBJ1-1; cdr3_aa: ASSLVQISEAF
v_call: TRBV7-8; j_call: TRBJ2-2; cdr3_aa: ASSPLSGNRAGELF
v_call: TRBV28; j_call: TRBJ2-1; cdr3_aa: ASRPTGGSFYNEQF